This T cell receptor beta chain was observed in a study of T cells after yellow fever vaccination. This clonotype came up many times. UMIs were added to TCR cDNA along with a universal primer site when it was made by 5'RACE template switching. MiXCR was run by TCRdb on the 5' RACE reads, yielding one entry per CDR3 protein. The sample shows fewer than 350,000 distinct CDR3 sequences, around 4.4% of them seen only once. CDR3 size: 13 residues. V gave up 3 bases and J gave up 5 bases, with 8 bases separating them. CDR1 and CDR2 (germline): MNHNS, SASEGT. V and J are TRBV6-1 and TRBJ2-1; D might be TRBD1 or TRBD2, each matching 5 bases. The receptor was derived from a man younger than 30 who received the YFV17D yellow fever vaccine. The sequencing used PBMCs, collected 15 days after the yellow fever booster vaccination. The CDR3 here is CASSEGTNNEQFF. In DNA form, the CDR3 reads TGTGCCAGCAGTGAGGGGACCAACAATGAGCAGTTCTTC.